A selection of T cell receptor beta chains follows, all from one sample in a study of blood T cell repertoires in COVID-19. The method was immunoSEQ multiplex PCR; TCRdb's version includes in-frame clones alone and lacks a portion of them. The sample has a few hundred thousand clones; 87% are singletons. The sequencing sample was made of peripheral blood. All receptors derive from a man between 18 and 35 years old with active or convalescent COVID-19. The CDR3 runs from the conserved cysteine through the conserved F or W. Each record gives: J gene, clone size, V gene, D gene, CDR3 DNA, CDR3 protein. The D gene is left open where the match is weak. A row's size may be missing; if present it is once, few, many or a size class.

J gene: TRBJ2-3
clone size: once
V gene: TRBV5-4
D gene: NA
CDR3 DNA: TGTGCCAGCAGCTTGTTTGGATTTTACCCCTCAGGCGCAGATACGCAGTATTTT
CDR3 protein: CASSLFGFYPSGADTQYF

J gene: TRBJ1-4
clone size: once
V gene: TRBV10-3
D gene: NA
CDR3 DNA: TGTGCCATCAGTGAGGCTCAGAGGAAGAATGAAAAACTGTTTTTT
CDR3 protein: CAISEAQRKNEKLFF

J gene: TRBJ1-1
clone size: many
V gene: TRBV7-2
D gene: NA
CDR3 DNA: TGTGCCAGCAGCTTGGAGGACTTGCCAAACACTGAAGCTTTCTTT
CDR3 protein: CASSLEDLPNTEAFF

J gene: TRBJ2-7
clone size: once
V gene: TRBV5-6
D gene: TRBD2
CDR3 DNA: TGTGCCAGCAGCCGGACGGGGTTGCGGGGGTACGCGTACGAGCAGTACTTC
CDR3 protein: CASSRTGLRGYAYEQYF

J gene: TRBJ1-2
clone size: NA
V gene: TRBV15
D gene: TRBD1
CDR3 DNA: TGTGCCACCAGCAGATACCGGGGGGACAGGGCCAGCTTC
CDR3 protein: CATSRYRGDRASF

J gene: TRBJ1-5
clone size: NA
V gene: TRBV19
D gene: NA
CDR3 DNA: TGTGCCAGTAGTATGGGGTTCGGGATTTTACAGCCCCAGCATTTT
CDR3 protein: CASSMGFGILQPQHF

J gene: TRBJ2-1
clone size: NA
V gene: TRBV5-4
D gene: TRBD2
CDR3 DNA: TGTGCCAGCAGCCTGGGGAGCCTCCACGGGGCGGGAGTGGTGTTCTTC
CDR3 protein: CASSLGSLHGAGVVFF

J gene: TRBJ2-2
clone size: NA
V gene: TRBV6-2/TRBV6-3
D gene: NA
CDR3 DNA: TGTGCCAGCACCCCCCCGGGGGCGAACACCGGGGAGCTGTTTTTT
CDR3 protein: CASTPPGANTGELFF

J gene: TRBJ2-1
clone size: few
V gene: TRBV7-2
D gene: NA
CDR3 DNA: TGTGCCAGCAGCTTAGTCTCAGGGACTTACAATGAGCAGTTCTTC
CDR3 protein: CASSLVSGTYNEQFF

J gene: TRBJ1-1
clone size: NA
V gene: TRBV4-3
D gene: NA
CDR3 DNA: TGCGCCAGCAGCCAAGATCGTTTTGGCGGGGACACTGAAGCTTTCTTT
CDR3 protein: CASSQDRFGGDTEAFF

J gene: TRBJ2-1
clone size: many
V gene: TRBV5-1
D gene: TRBD2
CDR3 DNA: TGCGCCAGCAGCTTGGCCCCGGGACTAGCGGGATTTGGCTCCTACAATGAGCAGTTCTTC
CDR3 protein: CASSLAPGLAGFGSYNEQFF

J gene: TRBJ1-5
clone size: NA
V gene: TRBV28
D gene: NA
CDR3 DNA: TGTGCCAGCAGTCGCGGGTCTACCAATCAGCCCCAGCATTTT
CDR3 protein: CASSRGSTNQPQHF

J gene: TRBJ2-7
clone size: once
V gene: TRBV18
D gene: TRBD1
CDR3 DNA: TGTGCCAGCTCAACCGGGACAGGGCGCGAGCAGTACTTC
CDR3 protein: CASSTGTGREQYF

J gene: TRBJ2-2
clone size: NA
V gene: TRBV21-1
D gene: NA
CDR3 DNA: TGTGCCAGCAGCAATGGGACGACTAGCGGGAGTCGTTTCAGGGAGCTGTTTTTT
CDR3 protein: CASSNGTTSGSRFRELFF